This passage covers 13 T cell receptor beta chains from one sample sequenced in a study of cytomegalovirus exposure and HLA in healthy donors. The PCR made use of 60 Vbeta and 13 Jbeta primers. Repertoires were generated with immunoSEQ multiplex PCR, while TCRdb's copy carries only in-frame clones and drops some. Among 90,000 to 110,000 clones listed, around 86% were seen once. Specimen: PBMCs. Every receptor here comes from a man aged 30 to 39 in good health and CMV-seropositive.

This chain joins TRBV5-1 and TRBJ2-1; a weak D match, TRBD1 (7 bases). Germline V gene lookup returns CDR1 SGHRS and CDR2 YFSETQ. This CDR3 region has 13 residues. V was trimmed by 7 bases and J by 6 bases, leaving 14 bases between them. CDR3 nucleotides: TGCGCCAGCGCCAACCAGGGGGGCAATGAGCAGTTCTTC. It encodes CASANQGGNEQFF.

This sequence joins TRBV4-3 and TRBJ2-1; 7 bases are shared with TRBD2. Per germline, CDR1 LGHNA and CDR2 YSLEER. V shed 1 base, J shed 2 bases, and the junction held 2 bases outside the gene matches. The CDR3 length is 15 residues. The CDR3 loop is CASSQGGGAYNEQFF. CDR3 nucleotide sequence: TGCGCCAGCAGCCAAGGCGGGGGAGCCTACAATGAGCAGTTCTTC.

In this sample, this clone turned up a few times. The chain recombines TRBV9 with TRBJ2-7, with D possibly matching TRBD1 (6 bases). Germline V gene data show CDR1 as SGDLS and CDR2 as YYNGEE. The CDR3 spans 14 residues. With 2 bases removed from V and 6 bases from J, the gap between germline ends came to 15 bases. CDR3 nucleotide sequence: TGTGCCAGCAGCGTCGGCCCAGGGGCGGCCGAGCAGTACTTC. It specifies CASSVGPGAAEQYF.

The chain combines TRBV4-2 with TRBJ2-5, with 8 nucleotides matching TRBD1. Germline values: CDR1 LGHNA, CDR2 YNFKEQ. V dropped 4 bases and J dropped 1; count of bases not matched to a gene: 2. The CDR3 spans 14 residues. In DNA, the CDR3 is TGTGCCAGCAGCCGTGGACAGGGCCAAGAGACCCAGTACTTC. It is translated as CASSRGQGQETQYF.

The chain joins TRBV5-8 to TRBJ2-1; 11 positions agree with TRBD1. The CDR3 covers 17 residues. V shed 4 bases and J 2 bases; nucleotides not matched to a gene: 8. Per germline, CDR1 SGHTS and CDR2 YDEGEE. Here the CDR3 reads CASSPRGTGGPYNEQFF. Here the CDR3 DNA reads TGTGCCAGCAGCCCTCGTGGGACAGGGGGTCCCTACAATGAGCAGTTCTTC.

For this clone: The sample contains more than one DNA sequence encoding this CDR3. The chain recombines TRBV7-6 with TRBJ2-4, with no clear D. Germline-derived CDR1 and CDR2 are SGHVS and FNYEAQ. Between the trimmed V and J ends, which lost 1 base and 1 base, there was a span of 8 bases. There are 15 residues in the CDR3. The CDR3 nucleotides read TGTGCCAGCAGCTTAGAGGCGGCCGCCAAAAACATTCAGTACTTC. Its protein product is CASSLEAAAKNIQYF.

The V call is TRBV28, the J call TRBJ2-7; 12 bases match TRBD1. The V and J ends lost 4 bases and 6 bases, in that order; junction bases with no gene match: 7. The length of the CDR3 is 15 residues. Germline values: CDR1 MDHEN, CDR2 SYDVKM. The CDR3 here is CASSSTGQGAREQYF. DNA of the CDR3: TGTGCCAGCAGTTCCACGGGACAGGGGGCACGCGAGCAGTACTTC.

The chain recombines TRBV2 with TRBJ2-5, with D possibly TRBD2 on 5 matching bases. This CDR3 contains 13 residues. V was clipped by 7 bases and J by 7 bases, with 16 bases between them. Germline V gives CDR1 SNHLY, CDR2 FYNNEI. This CDR3 reads CASTPGRGRTQYF. In DNA form, the CDR3 reads TGTGCCAGCACTCCAGGACGCGGGCGGACCCAGTACTTC.

V and J are TRBV5-4 and TRBJ1-1; D gene unclear. Germline assignment: CDR1 SGHNT and CDR2 YYREEE (reference sequence). The germline V and J ends were trimmed by 1 base and 4 bases, with 14 bases remaining between them. CDR3 length: 15 amino acids. CDR3 sequence: CASSLREGGGTEAFF. The CDR3 region has the DNA TGTGCCAGCAGCTTGCGGGAGGGAGGAGGCACTGAAGCTTTCTTT.

There are a few counts of this clone. The chain employs TRBV7-2 and TRBJ2-2; possible D gene TRBD2, 6 bases. CDR3 length equals 13 residues. V was trimmed by 1 base and J by 6 bases, leaving 6 bases between them. Germline V lookup: CDR1 SGHTA, CDR2 FQGNSA. DNA of the CDR3: TGTGCCAGCAGCTTAGGGGGGGCCGGGGAGCTGTTTTTT. It specifies CASSLGGAGELFF.

The chain couples TRBV5-1 to TRBJ2-7, with D possibly being TRBD2 (5 bases). Germline V lookup: CDR1 SGHRS, CDR2 YFSETQ. The CDR3 is 12 residues long. V lost 4 bases and J 7 bases, leaving 12 bases between the germline ends. CDR3 DNA: TGCGCCAGCAGCCGAGACCGAGGGGAGCAGTACTTC. It translates to CASSRDRGEQYF.

The rearrangement joins TRBV5-1 to TRBJ1-6; tentatively, D is TRBD1 (6 bases). Trimming pared 0 bases from V and 2 bases from J, leaving 12 bases between. The CDR3 totals 17 residues. Germline-derived CDR1 and CDR2 are SGHRS and YFSETQ. The CDR3 DNA is TGCGCCAGCAGCTTGGGACAGGTTAACCCCTATAATTCACCCCTCCACTTT. It encodes CASSLGQVNPYNSPLHF.

This clone came up a few times. The J gene is TRBJ2-4, the V gene TRBV28; 9 nucleotides match TRBD1. After removal of 5 bases from V and 7 bases from J, the junction contained 6 bases not matched to a gene. Germline V gives CDR1 MDHEN, CDR2 SYDVKM. There are 14 residues in the CDR3. In DNA form, the CDR3 reads TGTGCCAGCAGTACAGGGGGGACAGGGAACATTCAGTACTTC. Translation: CASSTGGTGNIQYF.